A single sample is the source of the 14 T cell receptor beta chains below, sequenced in a study of response to subunit inactivated influenza vaccine (dated by TCRdb to the late 2010s). Library preparation was by RT-PCR. The reads were generated on an Illumina HiSeq 2500. The raw public reads went through TCRdb reprocessing: fastp at Q25, MiXCR clone calling, in-frame beta chains kept. Entries that share a CDR3 protein sequence are merged under the most common genes and DNA. Here the sample has about 500,000 distinct CDR3 sequences; 6.5% to 8% occur a single time. The top ten clonotypes cover around 14% of the sample. Specimen: PBMCs from blood, collected around 25 months after vaccination. The receptors here all came from a man aged 45 to 75 who received an inactivated influenza vaccine. Donor details come from another sample of the same person, matched by shared clones.

This clonotype has a count of ten or more. This sequence joins TRBV6-5 and TRBJ2-7, with D possibly being TRBD1 (7 bases). Germline-derived CDR1 and CDR2 are MNHEY and SVGAGI. The ends were cut back, 2 bases at V and 4 bases at J, with 15 bases in the middle. The CDR3 runs to 15 residues. The CDR3 region has the DNA TGTGCCAGCAGTTACCCCAGGGGGGTGGTTTACGAGCAGTACTTC. Translated, it gives CASSYPRGVVYEQYF.

At least ten counts were recorded for this clonotype. The chain links TRBV3-1 to TRBJ2-3; D is possibly TRBD2 (5 bases). In germline, CDR1 is LGHDT, CDR2 YNNKEL (reference sequence). V dropped 3 bases and J dropped 1 base, with 14 bases sitting between them. There are 16 residues in the CDR3. The CDR3 loop is CASSQLRVDGTDTQYF. DNA for the CDR3: TGTGCCAGCAGCCAGCTGAGGGTTGACGGCACAGATACGCAGTATTTT.

This clonotype was counted many times. The chain is built from TRBV7-6 and TRBJ1-1; 7 bases line up with TRBD1. The CDR3 covers 16 residues. From germline, CDR1 is SGHVS and CDR2 FNYEAQ. V lost 4 bases to trimming and J lost 6 bases; unmatched junction nucleotides: 14. The DNA for the CDR3 is TGTGCCAGCAGCTCAGGGCCCACTATACAGGGGTCTGAAGCTTTCTTT. Encoded protein: CASSSGPTIQGSEAFF. Supplemented by reference TRBV7-6 and TRBJ1-1, the full variable domain reads GAGVSQSPRYKVTKRGQDVALRCDPISGHVSLYWYRQALGQGPEFLTYFNYEAQQDKSGLPNDRFSAERPEGSISTLTIQRTEQRDSAMYRCASSSGPTIQGSEAFFGQGTRLTVV.

The chain carries TRBV6-5 and TRBJ2-1, with 9 bases matching TRBD2. The CDR3 is 15 amino acids. V trimming: 2 bases; J trimming: 7 bases; junction bases outside the gene matches: 6. In germline, CDR1 is MNHEY, CDR2 SVGAGI. The CDR3: CASSYGRLAGNEQFF. In DNA form, the CDR3 reads TGTGCCAGCAGTTACGGTCGGCTAGCGGGGAATGAGCAGTTCTTC.

V and J are TRBV12-3 or TRBV12-4 and TRBJ2-7; D is ambiguous. The CDR3 covers 15 residues. The V end lost 0 bases, the J end lost 0 bases, and 9 bases lay between the germline ends. The CDR3 DNA reads TGTGCCAGCAGTTTAGCCTACTCGTTCTCCTACGAGCAGTACTTC. The encoded protein is CASSLAYSFSYEQYF.

V is TRBV11-2 and J is TRBJ2-1; D is unclear. V was cut by 6 bases and J by 10 bases, with 16 bases left in between. Germline values: CDR1 SGHAT, CDR2 FQNNGV. The CDR3 is 13 residues long. The CDR3 region has the DNA TGTGCCAGCAGTCTCGGACGGGTGAGGGAGCAGTTCTTC. Translation: CASSLGRVREQFF.

Only a few counts were recorded for this clonotype. The rearrangement links TRBV5-5 to TRBJ2-5, with D perhaps assigned TRBD1 or TRBD2 (5 bases each). The CDR3 runs to 16 residues. CDR1 is SGHKS, CDR2 YYEKEE, per germline (reference sequence). The V and J ends lost 2 bases and 4 bases respectively, with 18 bases between them. This CDR3 is CASSLSPPTGGETQYF. CDR3 nucleotides: TGTGCCAGCAGCTTATCCCCCCCCACAGGAGGAGAGACCCAGTACTTC.

The chain carries TRBV4-2 and TRBJ2-2, with D unclear. V was shortened by 0 bases and J by 6 bases, with 14 bases between the two germline ends. In germline, CDR1 is LGHNA, CDR2 YNFKEQ. The CDR3 runs to 16 residues. CDR3 protein: CASSQDPPSLPGELFF. Here the CDR3 DNA reads TGTGCCAGCAGCCAAGATCCCCCCAGCTTACCCGGGGAGCTGTTTTTT.

This clonotype was seen many times. This sequence joins TRBV5-1 and TRBJ2-5, with D unresolved. The CDR3 consists of 13 residues. V lost 1 base to trimming and J lost 2 bases, with 6 bases between them. The V gene's germline CDR1 is SGHRS and CDR2 YFSETQ. CDR3 bases: TGCGCCAGCAGCTTGATGGGACAAGAGACCCAGTACTTC. Its translation: CASSLMGQETQYF.

This clonotype has at least ten counts. The rearrangement links TRBV20-1 to TRBJ2-1; 13 positions agree with TRBD2. The germline gives CDR1 DFQATT, CDR2 SNEGSKA (reference sequence). V trimming: 3 bases; J trimming: 7 bases; junction bases outside the gene matches: 12. The CDR3 contains 17 residues. CDR3 coding DNA: TGCAGTGCTAGCCCCTATACTAGCGGGGGGGCCAGGAATGAGCAGTTCTTC. Protein product: CSASPYTSGGARNEQFF.

The table lists this clonotype with many counts. The chain joins TRBV20-1 to TRBJ2-1, with 9 bases that match TRBD2. Germline values: CDR1 DFQATT, CDR2 SNEGSKA (reference sequence). V lost 5 bases and J lost 6; bases outside the gene matches: 11. The CDR3 sequence is 15 residues long. For the CDR3, the DNA is TGCAGTGCTGACCGAGAGGGACTAGCTGGCAATGAGCAGTTCTTC. Amino acids: CSADREGLAGNEQFF.

The J gene is TRBJ2-2, the V gene TRBV9; D is undetermined. Germline V gene lookup returns CDR1 SGDLS and CDR2 YYNGEE. The CDR3 is 13 residues long. V shed 2 bases and J shed 6 bases, with 8 bases lying between them. The CDR3 is CASSVVEAGELFF. For the CDR3, the DNA is TGTGCCAGCAGCGTCGTGGAAGCCGGGGAGCTGTTTTTT.

This sequence joins TRBV11-2 and TRBJ1-5, with 10 bases aligning to TRBD1. The J segment lost 3 bases and the V segment lost 5 bases, leaving 19 bases of the junction unmatched. Germline V gene lookup returns CDR1 SGHAT and CDR2 FQNNGV. This CDR3 is 20 amino acids long. The CDR3 nucleotides are TGTGCCAGCAGCCCGCGTTACCGGGACAGGGGACCCCCCATCAATCAGCCCCAGCATTTT. Protein product: CASSPRYRDRGPPINQPQHF.

This clonotype occurred many times. This sequence joins TRBV4-3 and TRBJ2-5; perhaps TRBD1 as D (7 bases). The V gene lost 1 base and the J gene lost 3 bases, with 15 bases spanning the gap. The CDR3 contains 16 residues. Germline values: CDR1 LGHNA, CDR2 YSLEER. This CDR3 reads CASSQALRGVEETQYF. The CDR3 region has the DNA TGCGCCAGCAGCCAAGCCCTCAGGGGGGTGGAAGAGACCCAGTACTTC.